This T cell receptor beta chain was sequenced during a study of human T cells and chemical hapten exposure. General observations from the study: Correlating positively with patch test score were the PT1 expanded TCR counts. Controls had significantly fewer large CDR3 similarity clusters than were formed by expanded TCRs.

Specified time point: patch test 1, 2 weeks after DPC sensitization. Described treatment: therapeutic diphenylcyclopropenone sensitization with weekly scalp DPC. Drawing of blood took place ahead of applying each patch test. It was the library that attached unique molecular identifiers to individual cDNA molecules. MiXCR, applied by TCRdb to the RACE reads, yields one record per CDR3 protein. The sample shows approximately 74,000 distinct CDR3 sequences, around 30% of them seen only once. As for this clonotype: Its target is unknown.

The CDR3 is 16 amino acids. CDR1 and CDR2 (germline): SGHTA, FQGTGA. The V segment lost 0 bases and the J segment 7 bases; nucleotides outside the gene matches: 8. This sample comprised whole blood, obtained in connection with sensitization to the hapten diphenylcyclopropenone (DPC). The receptor was isolated from a man between 40 and 49 years old with alopecia areata. Some clones in this sample may be carry-over from other donors' samples. This chain connects TRBV7-3 to TRBJ2-1; 8 nucleotides line up with TRBD1. CDR3 in DNA: TGTGCCAGCAGCTTAACCCAGGGGACAGGATGGAATGAGCAGTTCTTC. This gives the protein CASSLTQGTGWNEQFF.